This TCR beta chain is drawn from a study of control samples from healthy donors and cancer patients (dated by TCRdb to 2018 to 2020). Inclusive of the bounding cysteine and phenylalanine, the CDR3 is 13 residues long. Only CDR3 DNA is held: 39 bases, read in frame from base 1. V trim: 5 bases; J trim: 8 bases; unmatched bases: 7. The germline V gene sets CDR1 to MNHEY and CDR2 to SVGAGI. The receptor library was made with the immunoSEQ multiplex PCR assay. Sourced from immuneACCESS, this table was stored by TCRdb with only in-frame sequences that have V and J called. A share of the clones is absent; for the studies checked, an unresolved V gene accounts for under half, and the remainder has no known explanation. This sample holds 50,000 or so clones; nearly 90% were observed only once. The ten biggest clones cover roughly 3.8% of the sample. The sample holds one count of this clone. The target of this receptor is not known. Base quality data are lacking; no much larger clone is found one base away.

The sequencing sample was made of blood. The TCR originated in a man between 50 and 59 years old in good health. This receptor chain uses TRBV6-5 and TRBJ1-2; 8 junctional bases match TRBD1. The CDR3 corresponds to CASSPTGGYGYTF. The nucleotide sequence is TGTGCCAGCAGTCCTACAGGGGGTTACGGCTACACCTTC.